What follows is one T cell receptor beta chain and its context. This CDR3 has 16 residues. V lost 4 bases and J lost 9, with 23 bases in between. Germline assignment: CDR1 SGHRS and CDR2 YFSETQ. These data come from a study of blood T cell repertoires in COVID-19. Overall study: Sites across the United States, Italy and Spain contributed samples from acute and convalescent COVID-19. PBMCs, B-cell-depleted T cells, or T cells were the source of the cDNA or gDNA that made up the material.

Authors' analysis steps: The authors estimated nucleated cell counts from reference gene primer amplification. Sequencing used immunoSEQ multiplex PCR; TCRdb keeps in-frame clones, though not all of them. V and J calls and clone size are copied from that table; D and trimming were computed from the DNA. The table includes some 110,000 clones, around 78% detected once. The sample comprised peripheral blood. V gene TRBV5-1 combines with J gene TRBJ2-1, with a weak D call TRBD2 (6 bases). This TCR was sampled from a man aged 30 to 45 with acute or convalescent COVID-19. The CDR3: CASSPDVSGAASEQFF. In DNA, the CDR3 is TGCGCCAGCAGCCCGGACGTATCGGGAGCGGCAAGTGAGCAGTTCTTC.